Described below is a single T cell receptor (beta chain) sequence and its context. Naive CD8 cells comprised CD45RO-negative, CCR7-positively selected cells, excluding terminally differentiated effector memory CD45RA+ cells. These data belong to a study of shared clonotypes between healthy human individuals. The data were produced by immunoSEQ multiplex PCR, yet TCRdb's version contains in-frame clones alone and is incomplete. The table has 550,000 to 750,000 clones, around 90% seen once. The CDR3 runs 15 residues. From germline, CDR1 is PRHDT and CDR2 FYEKMQ (reference sequence). With 3 bases removed from V and 3 bases from J, the gap between germline ends came to 14 bases.

V gene TRBV13 combines with J gene TRBJ2-5; TRBD1 might be the D (6 bases). The sequencing input was naive CD8+ T cells sorted from blood. This TCR was sampled from a man younger than 45 in good health. CDR3 region: CASSLEEEGEETQYF. The CDR3 DNA is TGTGCCAGCAGCTTGGAGGAAGAGGGGGAAGAGACCCAGTACTTC.